These T cell receptor beta chains were read from a single sample in a study of T cells after yellow fever vaccination. TCRdb re-called the 5' RACE reads through MiXCR, storing one row per CDR3 protein. The table has fewer than 650,000 distinct CDR3 sequences, about a fifth seen once. The sample in question was PBMCs, obtained approximately 22 days after the first yellow fever vaccination. All receptors come from a man younger than 35 who received the YFV17D yellow fever vaccine. The CDR3 runs from the conserved cysteine through the conserved F or W. A D gene is named only where the DNA matches it firmly. Rows may omit the clone size; those that give it use once, few, many or a size class.

-	TRBV20-1	-	TRBJ2-1	TGCAGTGCTAAGCCCGACAGGTATTCCTACAATGAGCAGTTCTTC	CSAKPDRYSYNEQFF
-	TRBV5-1	-	TRBJ1-4	TGCGCCAGCAGCTTGGGCAGCCTAACTAATGAAAAACTGTTTTTT	CASSLGSLTNEKLFF
TRBD2	TRBV7-2	-	TRBJ2-1	TGTGCCAGCAGCTTAGAGGAGGGGAGGGGTTACAATGAGCAGTTCTTC	CASSLEEGRGYNEQFF
-	TRBV6-5	few	TRBJ2-1	TGTGCCAGCAGTTACGTTTACAGGGCCCTCTACAATGAGCAGTTCTTC	CASSYVYRALYNEQFF
TRBD1	TRBV12-3/TRBV12-4	-	TRBJ2-3	TGTGCCAGCAGCACCCTCACCCGGACAGGGGGCATCACAGATACGCAGTATTTT	CASSTLTRTGGITDTQYF
TRBD1	TRBV4-2	-	TRBJ2-3	TGTGCCAGCAGCTATCGGACAGGGGATACGCAGTATTTT	CASSYRTGDTQYF
-	TRBV12-3/TRBV12-4	few	TRBJ2-5	TGTGCCAGCAGTTTAGCGGGGGCGGAGGAGACCCAGTACTTC	CASSLAGAEETQYF
-	TRBV6-2/TRBV6-3	few	TRBJ2-2	TGTGCCAGCAGTTACTCGACTAAGTTGTACGGGGAGCTGTTTTTT	CASSYSTKLYGELFF
TRBD2	TRBV4-1	few	TRBJ2-3	TGCGCCAGCAGCGAGCCTGGGGGGGTCACAGATACGCAGTATTTT	CASSEPGGVTDTQYF
TRBD1	TRBV20-1	few	TRBJ2-1	TGCAGTCGTCCGGGACAGGGGATTAATGAGCAGTTCTTC	CSRPGQGINEQFF
-	TRBV6-1	few	TRBJ2-3	TGTGCCAGCACCGCCCTCGGAGCGGGTAGCACAGATACGCAGTATTTT	CASTALGAGSTDTQYF
-	TRBV12-3/TRBV12-4	-	TRBJ2-2	TGTGCCAGCAGTCCTAGAACCGGACCGTCGAACACCGGGGAGCTGTTTTTT	CASSPRTGPSNTGELFF
TRBD2	TRBV2	many	TRBJ2-5	TGTGCCAGCACCTGGGAGACGGCGGGGGTGGAGACCCAGTACTTC	CASTWETAGVETQYF
-	TRBV5-1	few	TRBJ2-2	TGCGCCAGCAGCTTCCGGAGGGGCATAGACGGGGAGCTGTTTTTT	CASSFRRGIDGELFF
-	TRBV6-2/TRBV6-3	-	TRBJ2-5	TGTGCCAGCAGTGATCCGCCCAGGGGATCGGGCCAGTACTTC	CASSDPPRGSGQYF
-	TRBV12-5	-	TRBJ2-1	TGTGCTAGTGGCCACCCCCCTGGTGGGGAATGGAGCAATGAGCAGTTCTTC	CASGHPPGGEWSNEQFF
-	TRBV6-1	-	TRBJ2-7	TGTGCCAGCAGTCTAAACCCCGGGCCGGCAGAATCCTACGAGCAGTACTTC	CASSLNPGPAESYEQYF
-	TRBV7-2	few	TRBJ1-5	TGTGCCAGCAGCTTAGGGGGGGGTAGCAATCAGCCCCAGCATTTT	CASSLGGGSNQPQHF
TRBD2	TRBV7-3	-	TRBJ2-3	TGTGCCAGCAGCTTAAATCGCCCGGGACTAGCGGGAGATACGCAGTATTTT	CASSLNRPGLAGDTQYF
-	TRBV5-1	few	TRBJ2-6	TGCGCCACCAGCGGAAATCCTGGGGCCAACGTCCTGACTTTC	CATSGNPGANVLTF
-	TRBV5-5	-	TRBJ1-1	TGTGCCAGCAGCTTCCGGGCCCAGGAGGAAGCTTTCTTT	CASSFRAQEEAFF
-	TRBV7-2	few	TRBJ2-7	TGTGCCAGCAGCTTAGGCGGGGGCCTAGGCTACGAGCAGTACTTC	CASSLGGGLGYEQYF
-	TRBV29-1	-	TRBJ2-6	TGCAGCGCCTACGACCCTCCTGGGGCCAACGTCCTGACTTTC	CSAYDPPGANVLTF
-	TRBV10-2	few	TRBJ1-6	TGCGCCAGCAGTGAAAGGGTTTCACCCCTCCACTTT	CASSERVSPLHF
-	TRBV28	few	TRBJ1-4	TGTGCCAGCAGTCCGACCCACGGAAAACTGTTTTTT	CASSPTHGKLFF
TRBD2	TRBV27	-	TRBJ2-3	TGTGCCAGCAGTTTAAACGGGGGGGCCATTAAAGATACGCAGTATTTT	CASSLNGGAIKDTQYF
-	TRBV29-1	-	TRBJ1-1	TGCAGCGTTGAGCGGCGGATGAACACTGAAGCTTTCTTT	CSVERRMNTEAFF
TRBD1	TRBV5-1	few	TRBJ2-2	TGCGCCAGCAGCCTCCGGGACAGGGGATGGTTAAGGACCGGGGAGCTGTTTTTT	CASSLRDRGWLRTGELFF
TRBD1	TRBV6-1	-	TRBJ2-1	TGTGCCAGCACCCCCGGGACAGCTTATAATGAGCAGTTCTTC	CASTPGTAYNEQFF
TRBD2	TRBV7-9	few	TRBJ2-2	TGTGCCAGCAGCGGGACTAGCGGGTGGAACACCGGGGAGCTGTTTTTT	CASSGTSGWNTGELFF
TRBD1	TRBV12-3/TRBV12-4	few	TRBJ2-2	TGTGCCAGCAGTCCCGGGCCTGGACAGGGTAGGGCCGGGGAGCTGTTTTTT	CASSPGPGQGRAGELFF
TRBD1	TRBV7-2	few	TRBJ2-3	TGTGCCAGCAGCTTAGCGCTCAGGGGGCGTACAGATACGCAGTATTTT	CASSLALRGRTDTQYF
-	TRBV7-2	few	TRBJ2-5	TGTGCCAGCAAACCCGGGGGGCAGGAGACCCAGTACTTC	CASKPGGQETQYF
-	TRBV6-2/TRBV6-3	-	TRBJ1-2	TGTGCCAGCAGTCCCGGGACCGCCTTGGGCTACACCTTC	CASSPGTALGYTF
TRBD2	TRBV4-1	-	TRBJ2-1	TGCGCCATCAGCGGGGGACTAGCGGGGGGTAACCCCTACAATGAGCAGTTCTTC	CAISGGLAGGNPYNEQFF
TRBD1	TRBV20-1	-	TRBJ1-6	TGCAGCCAGGGGGGTATCTCCTATAATTCACCCCTCCACTTT	CSQGGISYNSPLHF
-	TRBV10-3	few	TRBJ2-3	TGTGCCATCGGTTACACCACAGATACGCAGTATTTT	CAIGYTTDTQYF
-	TRBV14	-	TRBJ2-7	TGTGCCAGCAAGCCAACTGGACTCACCTACGAGCAGTACTTC	CASKPTGLTYEQYF
TRBD2	TRBV7-9	few	TRBJ2-5	TGTGCCAGCAGCTCTGGGCTAGCGGGGTGGGAAGAGACCCAGTACTTC	CASSSGLAGWEETQYF
-	TRBV7-2	-	TRBJ2-3	TGTGCCAGCAGCGCGACGCTAGCAGATACGCAGTATTTT	CASSATLADTQYF
TRBD1	TRBV20-1	-	TRBJ1-5	TGCAGTGCTAGAGATGGACAGGGACATCAGCCCCAGCATTTT	CSARDGQGHQPQHF
-	TRBV12-3/TRBV12-4	-	TRBJ2-5	TGTGCCAGCAGTTCATCCGAGGCGGCCCAGTACTTC	CASSSSEAAQYF
-	TRBV2	-	TRBJ2-3	TGTGCCTTCAGTTTCGAGGTATACTTCGCCCCTAGCACAGATACGCAGTATTTT	CAFSFEVYFAPSTDTQYF
-	TRBV19	few	TRBJ1-2	TGTGCCAGTAGTATCACGGAAGGGGCTAACTATGGCTACACCTTC	CASSITEGANYGYTF
-	TRBV7-2	many	TRBJ2-7	TGTGCCAGCAGCATTATGGGTGATAGCTCCTACGAGCAGTACTTC	CASSIMGDSSYEQYF
TRBD2	TRBV30	-	TRBJ2-5	TGTGCCTTCCCAAACTCCGGGACTAGTGGACGGGGTGGAGAGACCCAGTACTTC	CAFPNSGTSGRGGETQYF
-	TRBV7-2	few	TRBJ1-4	TGTGCCAGCAGCTTAGGGGCGACGGAAACTCTGTTTTTT	CASSLGATETLFF
-	TRBV7-6	-	TRBJ1-6	TGTGCCAGCCGCCATCGAGGCTCACCCCTCCACTTT	CASRHRGSPLHF
TRBD2	TRBV12-3/TRBV12-4	few	TRBJ2-5	TGTGCCAGCAGTTTCTTGCGGGGGGAAGAGACCCAGTACTTC	CASSFLRGEETQYF